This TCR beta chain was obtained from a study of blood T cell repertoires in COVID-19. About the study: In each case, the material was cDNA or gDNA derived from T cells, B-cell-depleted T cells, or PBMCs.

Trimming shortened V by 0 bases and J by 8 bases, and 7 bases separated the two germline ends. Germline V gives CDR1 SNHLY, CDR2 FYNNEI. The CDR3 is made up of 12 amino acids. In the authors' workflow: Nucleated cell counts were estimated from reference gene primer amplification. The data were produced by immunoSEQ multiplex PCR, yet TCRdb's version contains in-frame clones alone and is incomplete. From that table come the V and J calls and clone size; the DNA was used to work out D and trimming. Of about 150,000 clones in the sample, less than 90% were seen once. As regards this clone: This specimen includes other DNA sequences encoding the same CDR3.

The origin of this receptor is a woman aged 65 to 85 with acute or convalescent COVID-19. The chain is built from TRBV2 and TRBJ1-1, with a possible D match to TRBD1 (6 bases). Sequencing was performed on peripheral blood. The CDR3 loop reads CASSEAGTEAFF. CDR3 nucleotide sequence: TGTGCCAGCAGTGAAGCAGGGACAGAAGCTTTCTTT.